The next 25 T cell receptor beta chains were all read from a single sample in a study of cytomegalovirus exposure and HLA in healthy donors. In the PCR, 60 Vbeta and 13 Jbeta primers were used. Using immunoSEQ multiplex PCR, the repertoire was profiled, and TCRdb retains in-frame clones only, with some absent. The profile shows 150,000 to 200,000 clones, around three quarters of them singletons. Sequencing was carried out using PBMCs. Receptors originate from a woman aged 50 to 60 in good health and CMV-seronegative.

This clone came up once. The chain links TRBV15 to TRBJ2-1; D unresolved. Trimming took 4 bases from V and 4 from J, leaving 14 bases between them. Germline V gene data show CDR1 as LNHNV and CDR2 as YYDKDF (reference sequence). CDR3 size: 15 residues. CDR3 sequence (DNA): TGTGCCACCAGCACCCGCCTCGGCGGATACAATGAGCAGTTCTTC. Encoded protein: CATSTRLGGYNEQFF.

The chain has TRBV7-8 and TRBJ2-2; 10 nucleotides line up with TRBD2. This CDR3 contains 17 residues. With 1 base clipped from V and 2 bases from J, the junction kept 4 bases outside the gene matches. Germline V gene lookup returns CDR1 SGHVS and CDR2 FQNEAQ. The CDR3 reads CASSLGTSGVNTGELFF. The DNA of the CDR3 is TGTGCCAGCAGCTTAGGGACTAGCGGAGTAAACACCGGGGAGCTGTTTTTT.

The chain links TRBV28 to TRBJ1-1; possible D gene TRBD1, 5 bases. The V end was cut by 0 bases, the J end by 0 bases, with 8 bases between. This CDR3 region has 15 residues. Germline V gene data show CDR1 as MDHEN and CDR2 as SYDVKM. The CDR3 nucleotides are TGTGCCAGCAGTTTATGGGCAGGGTTGAACACTGAAGCTTTCTTT. This gives the protein CASSLWAGLNTEAFF.

The chain uses TRBV28 and TRBJ1-2, with a weak D call TRBD1 (6 bases). The CDR3 length is 14 residues. Germline V gene data show CDR1 as MDHEN and CDR2 as SYDVKM. Trimming took off 8 bases at V and 7 bases at J, with 20 bases between the two ends. CDR3 bases: TGTGCCAGCCAACTTGGCAGGGGAAACCGTGGCTACACCTTC. It translates to CASQLGRGNRGYTF.

The rearrangement links TRBV19 to TRBJ2-4; D not resolved. The CDR3 runs 16 residues. Between the trimmed V and J ends, which lost 3 bases and 4 bases, there was a span of 16 bases. Germline values: CDR1 LNHDA, CDR2 SQIVND (reference sequence). CDR3 nucleotides: TGTGCCAGTAGTATGTCCGGGTGGGTTAAGAAAAACATTCAGTACTTC. Amino acid sequence: CASSMSGWVKKNIQYF.

The chain recombines TRBV9 with TRBJ2-1, with D tentatively TRBD2 (7 bases). CDR1 and CDR2 from the germline V gene are SGDLS and YYNGEE. V gave up 0 bases and J gave up 2 bases, with 9 bases separating them. The CDR3 length is 15 residues. CDR3 loop: CASSVEGGAYNEQFF. CDR3 DNA sequence: TGTGCCAGCAGCGTAGAAGGGGGGGCCTACAATGAGCAGTTCTTC.

The chain recombines TRBV7-6 with TRBJ2-1; D perhaps matches TRBD2 (5 bases). With 4 bases removed from V and 5 bases from J, the gap between germline ends came to 15 bases. The CDR3 is 15 residues long. The V gene's germline CDR1 is SGHVS and CDR2 FNYEAQ. The CDR3 nucleotides are TGTGCCAGCAGCTCGTTCCGGGGAGCCAACAATGAGCAGTTCTTC. It is translated as CASSSFRGANNEQFF. The entire variable domain, with the rest obtained from reference TRBV7-6 and TRBJ2-1, is as follows: GAGVSQSPRYKVTKRGQDVALRCDPISGHVSLYWYRQALGQGPEFLTYFNYEAQQDKSGLPNDRFSAERPEGSISTLTIQRTEQRDSAMYRCASSSFRGANNEQFFGPGTRLTVL.

The V call is TRBV5-1, the J call TRBJ2-5; tentative D call: TRBD2 (5 bases). V was clipped by 3 bases and J by 2 bases, with 20 bases between them. CDR1 and CDR2 (germline): SGHRS, YFSETQ. The CDR3 is 17 residues long. CDR3 DNA: TGCGCCAGCAGCTGGGGAGTAGGCGGATGGATTCAAGAGACCCAGTACTTC. Protein: CASSWGVGGWIQETQYF.

This sequence joins TRBV7-2 and TRBJ1-1; D not certain. V lost 4 bases and J lost 3, with 9 bases in between. The CDR3 consists of 13 residues. CDR1 is SGHTA, CDR2 FQGNSA, per germline. The CDR3 region is CASSWTRDTEAFF. For the CDR3, the DNA is TGTGCCAGCAGCTGGACTCGGGACACTGAAGCTTTCTTT. The full variable domain, its missing parts supplied by reference TRBV7-2 and TRBJ1-1, is GAGVSQSPSNKVTEKGKDVELRCDPISGHTALYWYRQSLGQGLEFLIYFQGNSAPDKSGLPSDRFSAERTGGSVSTLTIQRTQQEDSAVYLCASSWTRDTEAFFGQGTRLTVV.

This sequence joins TRBV10-1 and TRBJ1-1, with D possibly matching TRBD1 (5 bases). This CDR3 has 13 amino acids. V shed 0 bases and J shed 5 bases, with 7 bases lying between them. Germline V lookup: CDR1 WNHNN, CDR2 SYGVQD (reference sequence). In nucleotides, the CDR3 is TGCGCCAGCAGTGAGTCGAGGACAACTGAAGCTTTCTTT. Translating gives CASSESRTTEAFF.

This chain joins TRBV2 and TRBJ2-7, with D possibly being TRBD1 (5 bases). The CDR3 spans 13 residues. Trimming removed 6 bases from V and 7 bases from J, with 16 bases in between. CDR1 and CDR2 (germline): SNHLY, FYNNEI. The CDR3, as DNA: TGTGCCAGCAGCGGTGGCAGGGATAGAGAGCAGTACTTC. As protein: CASSGGRDREQYF.

This clone was detected once. The chain recombines TRBV6-1 with TRBJ2-5, with TRBD2 as a possible D gene (5 bases). V shed 6 bases and J shed 1 base, with 12 bases lying between them. There are 14 residues in the CDR3. CDR1 is MNHNS, CDR2 SASEGT, per germline. The CDR3: CASSLPGIQETQYF. Written as DNA, the CDR3 is TGTGCCAGCAGCTTACCCGGGATCCAAGAGACCCAGTACTTC.

V gene TRBV28 combines with J gene TRBJ1-4, with D possibly matching TRBD1 (5 bases). V lost 4 bases, J lost 8 bases, and 17 bases lay in between. The CDR3 is 15 amino acids. CDR1 and CDR2 from the germline V gene are MDHEN and SYDVKM. The DNA for the CDR3 is TGTGCCAGCAGTTCCCCCGGGGGGGGGAGGGAAAAACTGTTTTTT. It codes for CASSSPGGGREKLFF.

The V gene is TRBV6-5, the J gene TRBJ2-3; TRBD2 matches at 14 bases. V lost 6 bases and J lost 4; bases outside the gene matches: 3. Germline assignment: CDR1 MNHEY and CDR2 SVGAGI. This CDR3 comprises 15 residues. The CDR3 DNA reads as TGTGCCAGCAGAAAGACTAGCGGGGGGGCAGATACGCAGTATTTT. This codes for CASRKTSGGADTQYF.

Comment on this clone: Other nucleotide sequences from this sample produce the same CDR3. V and J are TRBV2 and TRBJ2-7; TRBD1 is a possible D gene (5 bases). The CDR3 spans 12 residues. The ends were cut back, 2 bases at V and 4 bases at J, with 6 bases in the middle. In germline, CDR1 is SNHLY, CDR2 FYNNEI. The CDR3 DNA follows: TGTGCCAGCAGTGAACAGGGTTACGAGCAGTACTTC. Residues: CASSEQGYEQYF.

The rearrangement links TRBV30 to TRBJ2-4; 10 bases match TRBD1. This CDR3 has 15 residues. J lost 7 bases, V lost 2 bases, and 8 bases had no gene match. Per germline, CDR1 GTSNPN and CDR2 SVGIG (reference sequence). The CDR3 here is CAWSKGQGGMNIQYF. The CDR3 DNA is TGTGCCTGGAGTAAAGGACAGGGGGGTATGAACATTCAGTACTTC.

The chain recombines TRBV11-2 with TRBJ2-5; no firm D call. TRBJ2-7 matches the DNA end more closely, so the J call is doubtful. The CDR3 covers 14 residues. Germline V lookup: CDR1 SGHAT, CDR2 FQNNGV. The CDR3 region has the DNA TGTGCCAGCAGCTTAGGTCAAAACTTCTACGAGCAGTACTTC. This sequence encodes CASSLGQNFYEQYF.

There are a few counts of this clone. This chain joins TRBV10-3 and TRBJ2-5, with 9 bases lining up with TRBD2. CDR1 is ENHRY, CDR2 SYGVKD, per germline. V gave up 6 bases and J gave up 4 bases; unmatched junction bases: 6. The CDR3 covers 14 residues. The CDR3: CAIRGAAGGETQYF. The CDR3 nucleotides read TGTGCCATCAGGGGGGCAGCGGGGGGAGAGACCCAGTACTTC.

This chain uses TRBV2 with TRBJ2-7; perhaps TRBD1 as D (6 bases). Trimming removed 10 bases from V and 6 bases from J, with 13 bases in between. The CDR3 length is 11 residues. CDR1 is SNHLY, CDR2 FYNNEI, per germline. Here the CDR3 DNA reads TGTGCCAAAAACAGGGACGGCGAGCAGTACTTC. This encodes CAKNRDGEQYF.

This clone was detected only once. This sequence joins TRBV27 and TRBJ2-1; possibly TRBD2 for D (5 bases). Germline-derived CDR1 and CDR2 are MNHEY and SMNVEV (reference sequence). The CDR3 covers 18 residues. The V gene lost 3 bases and the J gene lost 0 bases, with 18 bases spanning the gap. CDR3: CASSFWGSGLSSYNEQFF. In DNA form, the CDR3 reads TGTGCCAGCAGTTTCTGGGGAAGCGGCTTAAGCTCCTACAATGAGCAGTTCTTC.

This clone was seen a single time. The CDR3 protein is CASSPNPTSGGQNIQYF. CDR3 bases: TGCGCCAGCAGCCCCAACCCGACTAGCGGGGGACAAAACATTCAGTACTTC. The chain uses TRBV5-1 and TRBJ2-4; 12 positions match TRBD2. Germline CDR1 is SGHRS and CDR2 is YFSETQ. V dropped 4 bases and J dropped 5; count of bases not matched to a gene: 10. The CDR3 is made up of 17 amino acids.

In this sample, this clone turned up a few times. The chain has TRBV4-3 and TRBJ2-7, with 14 bases identical to TRBD2. The germline V gene encodes CDR1 LGHNA and CDR2 YSLEER. The CDR3 contains 20 residues. The V gene end was trimmed by 1 base and the J gene end by 5 bases; junction bases not matched to a gene: 16. The CDR3 region has the DNA TGCGCCAGCAGCCAAGCCGTGGGGACTAGCGGGAGTGGAGTACGCCACGAGCAGTACTTC. Encoded protein: CASSQAVGTSGSGVRHEQYF.

The sample holds one count of this clone. The chain joins TRBV29-1 to TRBJ1-1, with D unresolved. The CDR3 totals 11 residues. V shed 6 bases and J shed 6 bases, with 11 bases lying between them. Per the germline V gene, CDR1 is SQVTM and CDR2 is ANQGSEA. For the CDR3, the DNA is TGCAGCGTGGGAGTTGGCCCTGAAGCTTTCTTT. This codes for CSVGVGPEAFF. The full variable domain, rest sourced from reference TRBV29-1 and TRBJ1-1, is SAVISQKPSRDICQRGTSLTIQCQVDSQVTMMFWYRQQPGQSLTLIATANQGSEATYESGFVIDKFPISRPNLTFSTLTVSNMSPEDSSIYLCSVGVGPEAFFGQGTRLTVV.

A few counts support this clone. The chain links TRBV5-6 to TRBJ1-2; 7 bases align to TRBD1. V was clipped by 2 bases and J by 8 bases; unmatched bases: 12. The CDR3 covers 15 residues. Germline lookup yields CDR1 SGHDT and CDR2 YYEEEE. The CDR3 protein is CASSLRTGFLRGYTF. CDR3 bases: TGTGCCAGCAGCTTACGGACAGGATTCTTGCGGGGCTACACCTTC.

Only a few counts were recorded for this clone. The V gene is TRBV20-1, the J gene TRBJ1-4; unclear D gene. Between the trimmed V and J ends, which lost 3 bases and 13 bases, there was a span of 9 bases. This CDR3 region has 10 residues. Looked up from germline, CDR1 is DFQATT and CDR2 is SNEGSKA (reference sequence). In DNA form, the CDR3 reads TGCAGTGCTAGTGGTCAGGCACTGTTTTTT. It encodes CSASGQALFF.